The clone carrying this T cell receptor (beta chain) was counted at least ten times. TCRdb re-called the RT-PCR reads through MiXCR, storing one row per CDR3 protein. The sample contains 150,000 to 200,000 distinct CDR3 sequences, 11% of which appear only once. This entry comes from a study of response to subunit inactivated influenza vaccine. This CDR3 is built from 15 residues. Per the germline V gene, CDR1 is SGHRS and CDR2 is YFSETQ. V was pared by 4 bases and J by 5 bases, with 10 bases of the junction left unmatched. J is TRBJ2-7 and V is TRBV5-1, with 9 bases fitting TRBD1. The sample here was non-naive T cells sorted from PBMCs, taken 45 days after vaccination. The TCR comes from a man aged 50 to 59 who received an inactivated influenza vaccine. CDR3: CASSAAGTGSHEQYF. In nucleotides, the CDR3 is TGCGCCAGCAGCGCGGCCGGGACAGGGAGCCACGAGCAGTACTTC.